This T cell receptor (beta chain) was documented in a study of T-cell reconstitution after alpha-beta-depleted transplantation in children. V was trimmed by 5 bases and J by 8 bases, leaving 12 bases between them. Germline-derived CDR1 and CDR2 are DFQATT and SNEGSKA (reference sequence). This CDR3 has 11 amino acids. This clonotype came up many times. For TCRbeta, the library was prepared with unique molecular identifiers. One entry per CDR3 protein, called by TCRdb with MiXCR from the PCR reads. Among some 250,000 distinct CDR3 sequences listed, 12% were seen once. Sequencing was performed on PBMCs from the stem cell graft donor, taken from the stem cell graft. The sequence derives from a human donor who donated a stem cell graft to a child with acute lymphoblastic leukemia. The chain uses TRBV20-1 and TRBJ1-2; D gene unclear. CDR3 protein: CSAPRAEGYTF. CDR3 nucleotides: TGCAGTGCTCCGAGGGCGGAAGGCTACACCTTC.